The 30 T cell receptor beta chains below come from one sample, sequenced in a study of blood T cell repertoires in COVID-19. The table came from immunoSEQ multiplex PCR; TCRdb's copy has only in-frame clones and leaves some out. Of around 150,000 clones in the sample, more than 65% were seen once. Material: PBMCs or T cells enriched from blood (not recorded which). The receptor set was obtained from a man aged 50-59 years who had recovered from COVID-19.

The chain joins TRBV19 to TRBJ1-5; D remains unclear. The CDR3 loop spans 15 amino acids. CDR1 is LNHDA and CDR2 is SQIVND in the germline V gene (reference sequence). Trimming pared 3 bases from V and 7 bases from J, leaving 16 bases between. For the CDR3, the DNA is TGTGCCAGTAGTATTCCCCCCCTCGGGGTACAGCCCCAGCATTTT. Translation gives CASSIPPLGVQPQHF. The full variable domain, in which reference TRBV19 and TRBJ1-5 provide the parts outside the CDR3, is DGGITQSPKYLFRKEGQNVTLSCEQNLNHDAMYWYRQDPGQGLRLIYYSQIVNDFQKGDIAEGYSVSREKKESFPLTVTSAQKNPTAFYLCASSIPPLGVQPQHFGDGTRLSIL.

The chain is built from TRBV7-2 and TRBJ1-3, with unresolved D. Germline CDR1 reads SGHTA; CDR2 reads FQGNSA. CDR3 size: 12 residues. Trimming cost V 1 base and J 5 bases, with 3 bases left between them. In nucleotides, the CDR3 is TGTGCCAGCAGCTTAGACAGAAACACCATATATTTT. Translated: CASSLDRNTIYF.

The chain recombines TRBV20-1 with TRBJ1-2; 7 positions agree with TRBD1. The germline gives CDR1 DFQATT, CDR2 SNEGSKA (reference sequence). The CDR3 sequence is 13 residues long. With V trimmed by 3 bases and J by 6 bases, 7 bases remained unmatched. The CDR3 spells CSASLTGTHGYTF. The CDR3 coding sequence is TGCAGTGCTAGTTTGACAGGGACCCATGGCTACACCTTC.

CDR3 coding DNA: TGTGCCACCACATTAGCTAGCCGCCTCAATGAGCAGTTCTTC. Its protein product is CATTLASRLNEQFF. V usage is TRBV19 and J usage is TRBJ2-1; D possibly corresponds to TRBD2 (5 bases). Trimming shortened V by 10 bases and J by 6 bases, and 19 bases separated the two germline ends. The CDR3 length is 14 residues. Germline V gene sequence: CDR1 LNHDA, CDR2 SQIVND (reference sequence).

The chain links TRBV7-9 to TRBJ2-3; a possible D gene is TRBD2 (5 bases). Germline V gives CDR1 SEHNR, CDR2 FQNEAQ (reference sequence). V was shortened by 7 bases and J by 2 bases, with 16 bases between the two germline ends. The CDR3 has 15 residues. Here the CDR3 reads CASIPLGLNTDTQYF. The CDR3 coding sequence is TGTGCCAGCATCCCCCTCGGACTTAACACAGATACGCAGTATTTT.

This chain connects TRBV7-9 to TRBJ2-2; D unresolved. Trimming removed 1 base from V and 0 bases from J, with 6 bases in between. The CDR3 covers 15 residues. Germline CDR1 SEHNR, CDR2 FQNEAQ (reference sequence). The CDR3 loop reads CASSLGLANTGELFF. The CDR3 coding sequence is TGTGCCAGCAGCTTAGGGCTAGCGAACACCGGGGAGCTGTTTTTT.

This sequence joins TRBV5-8 and TRBJ1-2; tentative D call: TRBD1 (5 bases). The V gene lost 0 bases and the J gene lost 3 bases, with 12 bases spanning the gap. The CDR3 spans 15 residues. CDR1 is SGHTS, CDR2 YDEGEE, per germline. This CDR3 reads CASSLVGGVDYGYTF. The DNA of the CDR3 is TGTGCCAGCAGCTTGGTCGGGGGAGTCGACTATGGCTACACCTTC. The whole variable domain, filled in from reference TRBV5-8 and TRBJ1-2, reads EAGVTQSPTHLIKTRGQQATLRCSPISGHTSVYWYQQALGLGLQFLLWYDEGEERNRGNFPPRFSGRQFPNYSSELNVNALELEDSALYLCASSLVGGVDYGYTFGSGTRLTVV.

J is TRBJ1-2 and V is TRBV28, with 12 positions matching TRBD1. CDR3 length: 15 amino acids. Unmatched junction bases numbered 3, after V lost 6 bases and J lost 1 base. Germline values: CDR1 MDHEN, CDR2 SYDVKM. The CDR3 reads CASRGTGGNNYGYTF. In DNA, the CDR3 is TGTGCCAGCAGGGGGACAGGGGGCAATAACTATGGCTACACCTTC.

The gene calls are TRBV15 and TRBJ1-1; no reliable D call. The CDR3 is 16 residues long. V lost 1 base, J lost 0 bases, and 12 bases lay in between. CDR1 is LNHNV, CDR2 YYDKDF, per germline (reference sequence). The CDR3 reads CATSRGSELMNTEAFF. The DNA for the CDR3 is TGTGCCACCAGCAGAGGGAGCGAGCTAATGAACACTGAAGCTTTCTTT.

The chain uses TRBV3-1 (or the pseudogene TRBV3-2) and TRBJ2-2, with D perhaps TRBD2 (6 bases). CDR1 LGHDT and CDR2 YNNKEL come from the germline V gene (reference sequence). This CDR3 is built from 16 residues. V shed 0 bases and J shed 6 bases, with 14 bases lying between them. The CDR3 DNA is TGTGCCAGCAGCCAAGATATACTAGCCATGGCCGGGGAGCTGTTTTTT. Protein: CASSQDILAMAGELFF.

The V gene is TRBV24-1, the J gene TRBJ2-7; no clear D. Per germline, CDR1 KGHDR and CDR2 SFDVKD. Between the trimmed V and J ends, which lost 0 bases and 3 bases, there was a span of 11 bases. The CDR3 is 15 residues long. The CDR3 DNA reads as TGTGCCACCAGTGATTTGCAGGCAGGCCACTACGAGCAGTACTTC. As protein: CATSDLQAGHYEQYF.

The chain links TRBV18 to TRBJ1-3; no definite D call. The CDR3 is made up of 14 amino acids. V was cut by 7 bases and J by 9 bases, with 19 bases left in between. CDR1 is KGHSH, CDR2 LQKENI, per germline. In DNA, the CDR3 is TGTGCCAGCTGCCAATCTGCGGGATATGGCACCATATATTTT. Translated: CASCQSAGYGTIYF. The full variable domain, its missing parts supplied by reference TRBV18 and TRBJ1-3, is NAGVMQNPRHLVRRRGQEARLRCSPMKGHSHVYWYRQLPEEGLKFMVYLQKENIIDESGMPKERFSAEFPKEGPSILRIQQVVRGDSAAYFCASCQSAGYGTIYFGEGSWLTVV.

The V and J genes are TRBV29-1 and TRBJ1-2, with 9 nucleotides matching TRBD1. Per germline, CDR1 SQVTM and CDR2 ANQGSEA. This CDR3 comprises 14 residues. Germline trimming cut 4 bases from V and 0 bases from J; bases unmatched to any gene: 3. The CDR3 nucleotides read TGCAGCGTTGGGGACAGGGTTCCTAACTATGGCTACACCTTC. Translated: CSVGDRVPNYGYTF.

This chain connects TRBV18 to TRBJ2-2; perhaps TRBD1 as D (6 bases). The CDR3 covers 15 residues. Trimming cost V 1 base and J 0 bases, with 6 bases left between them. Germline CDR1 reads KGHSH; CDR2 reads LQKENI. The CDR3, as DNA: TGTGCCAGCTCACCACAGGGGGCGAACACCGGGGAGCTGTTTTTT. Encoded protein: CASSPQGANTGELFF.

This chain uses TRBV7-2 with TRBJ1-1, with no clear D. Looked up from germline, CDR1 is SGHTA and CDR2 is FQGNSA. This CDR3 contains 12 residues. Between the trimmed V and J ends, which lost 3 bases and 7 bases, there was a span of 9 bases. The CDR3 spells CASSLGIGEAFF. The DNA for the CDR3 is TGTGCCAGCAGCTTGGGCATCGGTGAAGCTTTCTTT.

The rearrangement uses TRBV27 and TRBJ2-5, with D perhaps TRBD1 (5 bases). CDR3 length: 17 residues. In germline, CDR1 is MNHEY, CDR2 SMNVEV (reference sequence). The V and J ends lost 5 bases and 0 bases respectively, with 19 bases between them. For the CDR3, the DNA is TGTGCCAGCAGTCCCCATCCCCAGACAGAATACCAAGAGACCCAGTACTTC. Protein sequence: CASSPHPQTEYQETQYF.

This chain links TRBV28 with TRBJ1-3; TRBD1 might be the D (5 bases). This CDR3 spans 14 amino acids. Germline CDR1 MDHEN, CDR2 SYDVKM. V lost 3 bases to trimming and J lost 3 bases, with 9 bases between them. The CDR3 reads CASSLGGVGNTIYF. CDR3 sequence (DNA): TGTGCCAGCAGTTTGGGGGGGGTTGGAAACACCATATATTTT.

This clone has only one observation. The V gene is TRBV19, the J gene TRBJ1-6, with D perhaps matching TRBD1 (5 bases). Germline CDR1 LNHDA, CDR2 SQIVND (reference sequence). V shed 2 bases and J shed 7 bases, with 6 bases lying between them. The CDR3 has 13 amino acids. CDR3 DNA: TGTGCCAGTAGTATATCAGGGAATTCACCCCTCCACTTT. It codes for CASSISGNSPLHF.

This chain connects TRBV3-1 (or the pseudogene TRBV3-2) to TRBJ2-2; D is possibly TRBD1 (5 bases). Per germline, CDR1 LGHDT and CDR2 YNNKEL (reference sequence). The CDR3 consists of 16 residues. V was cut by 1 base and J by 0 bases, with 9 bases left in between. The CDR3 DNA reads TGTGCCAGCAGCCAAGGCAGGGCTACGAACACCGGGGAGCTGTTTTTT. Translation gives CASSQGRATNTGELFF.

The CDR3 reads CATSGGNEQFF. As DNA, the CDR3 is TGCGCCACCAGCGGAGGCAATGAGCAGTTCTTC. The rearrangement joins TRBV10-2 to TRBJ2-1; the D gene is possibly TRBD2 (5 bases). V lost 10 bases and J lost 6, with 10 bases in between. The CDR3 sequence is 11 residues long. Germline CDR1 and CDR2: WSHSY and SAAADI.

V and J are TRBV5-6 and TRBJ2-7, with 7 bases lining up with TRBD2. J was trimmed by 6 bases and V by 4 bases; bases with no gene match: 4. Looked up from germline, CDR1 is SGHDT and CDR2 is YYEEEE. The CDR3 has 12 residues. CDR3 amino acids: CASSTPGGEQYF. The CDR3, as DNA: TGTGCCAGCAGCACCCCGGGGGGCGAGCAGTACTTC.

J is TRBJ1-3 and V is TRBV19, with D perhaps matching TRBD1 (6 bases). This CDR3 has 16 amino acids. The V end lost 9 bases, the J end lost 2 bases, and 20 bases lay between the germline ends. From germline, CDR1 is LNHDA and CDR2 SQIVND (reference sequence). The CDR3 loop reads CASNSLRQATGNTIYF. The CDR3 region has the DNA TGTGCCAGCAACTCCTTACGACAGGCAACTGGAAACACCATATATTTT.

This clone has only a few counts. The chain links TRBV30 to TRBJ2-7; tentative D call: TRBD1 (6 bases). The CDR3 is made up of 13 amino acids. Germline CDR1 reads GTSNPN; CDR2 reads SVGIG (reference sequence). The ends were cut back, 5 bases at V and 0 bases at J, with 11 bases in the middle. CDR3 sequence (DNA): TGTGCCTGGGACAGGTCTAGCTCCTACGAGCAGTACTTC. Its translation: CAWDRSSSYEQYF.

This clone was seen only a few times. The genes are TRBV2 and TRBJ2-3; the D gene is possibly TRBD2 (5 bases). The CDR3 sequence is 13 residues long. V shed 6 bases and J shed 4 bases, with 11 bases lying between them. Germline loops: CDR1 SNHLY, CDR2 FYNNEI. This chain's CDR3 is CASSTYSADTQYF. CDR3 DNA: TGTGCCAGCAGCACTTATAGCGCAGATACGCAGTATTTT.

The rearrangement links TRBV5-1 to TRBJ1-6; D is ambiguous. V lost 2 bases and J 11 bases, leaving 14 bases between the germline ends. The CDR3 length is 14 residues. From germline, CDR1 is SGHRS and CDR2 YFSETQ. This CDR3 is CASSLLSSNPPLHF. The CDR3 bases are TGCGCCAGCAGCTTATTGAGCTCAAATCCACCCCTCCACTTT.

Turning to this clone: Additional DNA sequences in this sample encode the identical CDR3. The chain carries TRBV7-9 and TRBJ1-4, with D possibly TRBD1 on 5 matching bases. Germline V gene lookup returns CDR1 SEHNR and CDR2 FQNEAQ (reference sequence). The CDR3 runs 13 residues. V was shortened by 3 bases and J by 7 bases, with 9 bases between the two germline ends. The CDR3 DNA reads TGTGCCAGCAGCTTGAGCGGGGGTGAAAAACTGTTTTTT. Protein product: CASSLSGGEKLFF. The complete variable domain, with remaining parts taken from reference TRBV7-9 and TRBJ1-4, reads DTGVSQNPRHKITKRGQNVTFRCDPISEHNRLYWYRQTLGQGPEFLTYFQNEAQLEKSRLLSDRFSAERPKGSFSTLEIQRTEQGDSAMYLCASSLSGGEKLFFGSGTQLSVL.

This clone was counted a single time. V usage is TRBV29-1 and J usage is TRBJ2-3, with 7 nucleotides matching TRBD1. There are 13 residues in the CDR3. Germline V gene sequence: CDR1 SQVTM, CDR2 ANQGSEA. J lost 5 bases, V lost 3 bases, and 5 bases had no gene match. The CDR3 sequence is CSVETGFGDTQYF. For the CDR3, the DNA is TGCAGCGTTGAGACAGGGTTCGGAGATACGCAGTATTTT.

The genes are TRBV28 and TRBJ2-6, with TRBD1 matching over 7 bases. The length of the CDR3 is 15 residues. CDR1 and CDR2 (germline): MDHEN, SYDVKM. V lost 6 bases and J lost 0; bases outside the gene matches: 2. The DNA of the CDR3 is TGTGCCAGCAGGTACAGGGGCTCTGGGGCCAACGTCCTGACTTTC. Translation gives CASRYRGSGANVLTF.

The rearrangement uses TRBV24-1 and TRBJ2-1; 15 bases are shared with TRBD2. Per germline, CDR1 KGHDR and CDR2 SFDVKD. This CDR3 spans 17 amino acids. With 5 bases clipped from V and 6 bases from J, the junction kept 7 bases outside the gene matches. The CDR3 loop reads CATSVTRTSGGGNEQFF. The DNA of the CDR3 is TGTGCCACCAGTGTAACACGGACTAGCGGGGGGGGCAATGAGCAGTTCTTC.

The rearrangement joins TRBV7-3 to TRBJ2-2; a possible D gene is TRBD2 (6 bases). The germline CDR1 and CDR2 sequences are SGHTA and FQGTGA. V was trimmed by 3 bases and J by 0 bases, leaving 14 bases between them. This CDR3 is 17 amino acids long. The CDR3: CASSLYGGDANTGELFF. CDR3 in DNA: TGTGCCAGCAGCTTGTATGGCGGGGACGCGAACACCGGGGAGCTGTTTTTT.